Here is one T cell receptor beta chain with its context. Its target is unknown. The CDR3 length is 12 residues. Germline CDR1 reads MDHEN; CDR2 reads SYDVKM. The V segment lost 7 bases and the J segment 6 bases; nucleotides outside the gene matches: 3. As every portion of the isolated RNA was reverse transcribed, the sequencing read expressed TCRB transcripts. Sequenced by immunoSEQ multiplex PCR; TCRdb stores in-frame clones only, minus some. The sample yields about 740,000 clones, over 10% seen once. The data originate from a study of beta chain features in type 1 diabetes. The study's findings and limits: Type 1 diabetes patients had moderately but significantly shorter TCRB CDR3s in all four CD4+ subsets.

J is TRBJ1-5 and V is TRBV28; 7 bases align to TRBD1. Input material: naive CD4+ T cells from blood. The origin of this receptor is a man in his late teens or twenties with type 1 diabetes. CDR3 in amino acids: CASKQGSQPQHF. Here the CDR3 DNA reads TGTGCCAGCAAACAGGGGAGTCAGCCCCAGCATTTT.